Sequencing of this TCR beta chain was carried out in a study of cytomegalovirus exposure and HLA in healthy donors. Overall study results and limits: TCR beta chains associated with HLA were, in a later analysis, more clonally expanded than equally common others. Analysis performed later found about 18,000 TCR beta sequences associated with HLA alleles at 0.05 false discovery rate.

PCR employed 60 Vbeta and 13 Jbeta primers. The data were produced by immunoSEQ multiplex PCR, yet TCRdb's version contains in-frame clones alone and is incomplete. The sample has 72,000 or so clones, around three quarters seen once; the top ten hold around 7.8%. Germline V gives CDR1 MGHRA, CDR2 YSYEKL. CDR3 size: 12 residues. V was shortened by 0 bases and J by 10 bases, with 7 bases between the two germline ends. Donors counted as nominally healthy when sampled, yet unrecorded immune exposures were likely. Remarks on this clone: Its antigen is currently unknown.

The rearrangement uses TRBV4-1 and TRBJ1-5; D uncertain. This clonotype originated in a man younger than 35 in good health and CMV-seropositive. The source material was PBMCs. The CDR3 DNA follows: TGCGCCAGCAGCCAAGAAGCGGGACCCCAGCATTTT. It yields the protein CASSQEAGPQHF.